The next 8 T cell receptor beta chains were all read from a single sample in a study of shared clonotypes between healthy human individuals. Libraries were prepared by immunoSEQ multiplex PCR; TCRdb keeps only in-frame clonotypes and omits some of them. This sample has around 1.6 million clones, with 95% to 99% found just once. Sequenced: naive CD4+ T cells sorted from blood. Subset noted: CD45RA+ positively selected. These TCRs come from a man between 25 and 39 years old in good health.

This chain joins TRBV5-4 and TRBJ2-3; tentatively, D is TRBD1 (5 bases). Germline V gene lookup returns CDR1 SGHNT and CDR2 YYREEE (reference sequence). V gave up 4 bases and J gave up 1 base, with 22 bases separating them. CDR3 length: 18 residues. Here the CDR3 DNA reads TGTGCCAGCAGCCCCAGGGTTTGGCGGCGAGACCGCACAGATACGCAGTATTTT. This codes for CASSPRVWRRDRTDTQYF.

This clone was counted a few times. The chain is built from TRBV10-2 and TRBJ2-5; D unclear. Per the germline V gene, CDR1 is WSHSY and CDR2 is SAAADI. This CDR3 region has 15 residues. Trimming took 3 bases from V and 4 from J, leaving 15 bases between them. The CDR3 sequence is CASSEKRLGVETQYF. The CDR3 DNA is TGCGCCAGCAGTGAAAAGAGACTCGGAGTAGAGACCCAGTACTTC.

The genes are TRBV11-2 and TRBJ2-7, with TRBD2 identical over 11 bases. The CDR3 is 15 amino acids. The germline CDR1 and CDR2 sequences are SGHAT and FQNNGV. The trim removed 6 bases at V and 3 bases at J, leaving 7 bases unmatched. The CDR3 DNA reads as TGTGCCAGCAGGTCGACTAGCGGGAAAGACTACGAGCAGTACTTC. Encoded protein: CASRSTSGKDYEQYF.

This clone was detected only once. The V and J genes are TRBV5-1 and TRBJ2-3; D gene ambiguous. V lost 1 base, J lost 2 bases, and 8 bases lay in between. Germline values: CDR1 SGHRS, CDR2 YFSETQ. This CDR3 is 14 amino acids long. Here the CDR3 reads CASSLNSLTDTQYF. CDR3 DNA sequence: TGCGCCAGCAGCTTGAATAGCCTCACAGATACGCAGTATTTT.

This clone has just one count. The chain joins TRBV30 to TRBJ2-7; no reliable D call. Germline CDR1 reads GTSNPN; CDR2 reads SVGIG (reference sequence). V was clipped by 5 bases and J by 5 bases, with 22 bases between them. The length of the CDR3 is 15 residues. This chain's CDR3 is CAWVSPGIQVHEQYF. As DNA, the CDR3 is TGTGCCTGGGTTAGCCCGGGCATACAAGTCCACGAGCAGTACTTC.

The genes are TRBV10-3 and TRBJ2-3; no definite D call. The CDR3 is 16 residues long. Per germline, CDR1 ENHRY and CDR2 SYGVKD. Trimming removed 0 bases at V and 0 bases at J, with 10 bases between. The CDR3 sequence is CAISESGQTSTDTQYF. The CDR3 DNA follows: TGTGCCATCAGTGAGTCAGGGCAGACAAGCACAGATACGCAGTATTTT.

V is TRBV28 and J is TRBJ2-7; 10 bases fit TRBD2. CDR1 is MDHEN, CDR2 SYDVKM, per germline. The CDR3 is 16 amino acids. V shed 6 bases, J shed 7 bases, and the junction held 15 bases outside the gene matches. Written as DNA, the CDR3 is TGTGCCAGCAGCTCGGGGCCGGGACTAGCGAGGAAAGAGCAGTACTTC. It translates to CASSSGPGLARKEQYF.

A word on this clone: Other DNA sequences within the sample encode an identical CDR3. The V and J genes are TRBV5-1 and TRBJ2-5; 7 nucleotides match TRBD1. Germline V CDR1 and CDR2: SGHRS, YFSETQ. Trimming took 0 bases from V and 3 from J; bases not matched to a gene: 2. This CDR3 has 14 residues. Here the CDR3 reads CASSLGQGEETQYF. Written as DNA, the CDR3 is TGCGCCAGCAGCTTGGGACAGGGTGAAGAGACCCAGTACTTC.